Below, 23 T cell receptor beta chains from the same sample are listed, as sequenced in a study of STAT5B mutations in CD4+ large granular lymphocyte leukemia. Sequencing was performed with immunoSEQ multiplex PCR; in TCRdb, only in-frame clones are kept and a portion is missing. The sample consists of around 23,000 clones, 75% to 85% of them appearing once. What was sequenced was CD4+ T cells from blood buffy coats. The receptors were gathered from a human donor in good health.

V usage is TRBV28 and J usage is TRBJ1-5; 10 nucleotides align to TRBD1. This CDR3 has 18 residues. Germline V CDR1 and CDR2: MDHEN, SYDVKM. Trimming at V came to 7 bases and at J to 4 bases, leaving 16 bases not matched to a gene. CDR3 residues: CASTPGTGEVSFNQPQHF. CDR3 nucleotide sequence: TGTGCCAGCACCCCCGGGACAGGGGAGGTTTCCTTTAATCAGCCCCAGCATTTT.

Regarding this clone: Other DNA sequences in the sample encode the same CDR3. CDR3 nucleotides: TGTGCCAGCAGGTCAGGGGCTACTAATGAAAAACTGTTTTTT. Amino acid sequence: CASRSGATNEKLFF. The chain combines TRBV27 with TRBJ1-4; D might be TRBD1 (6 bases). The V gene lost 6 bases and the J gene lost 2 bases, with 10 bases spanning the gap. Germline V CDR1 and CDR2: MNHEY, SMNVEV (reference sequence). The length of the CDR3 is 14 residues.

The genes are TRBV7-3 and TRBJ2-7, with 13 bases identical to TRBD2. Germline assignment: CDR1 SGHTA and CDR2 FQGTGA. J lost 6 bases, V lost 5 bases, and 4 bases had no gene match. The CDR3 has 14 residues. Here the CDR3 reads CASSGGLAGAEQYF. The CDR3 bases are TGTGCCAGCAGCGGCGGACTAGCGGGAGCCGAGCAGTACTTC.

This clone was picked up a small number of times. The chain joins TRBV5-4 to TRBJ2-1; D tentatively reads TRBD1 or TRBD2 (6 bases each). Germline CDR1 reads SGHNT; CDR2 reads YYREEE (reference sequence). Trimming pared 4 bases from V and 4 bases from J, leaving 12 bases between. The CDR3 is 14 residues long. CDR3 region: CASSPAGQYNEQFF. The DNA of the CDR3 is TGTGCCAGCAGCCCCGCGGGACAATACAATGAGCAGTTCTTC.

This clone appeared a single time. The V gene is TRBV15, the J gene TRBJ2-6; 10 bases align to TRBD1. There are 18 residues in the CDR3. CDR1 LNHNV and CDR2 YYDKDF come from the germline V gene (reference sequence). The trim removed 6 bases at V and 2 bases at J, leaving 10 bases unmatched. The DNA of the CDR3 is TGTGCCACCAGTAGATGGGACAGGGGTGGAGCTGGGGCCAACGTCCTGACTTTC. Protein sequence: CATSRWDRGGAGANVLTF.

The V and J genes are TRBV7-6 and TRBJ2-1, with D maybe TRBD2 (6 bases). Germline CDR1 SGHVS, CDR2 FNYEAQ. The CDR3 length is 15 residues. The V gene lost 4 bases and the J gene lost 5 bases, with 15 bases spanning the gap. DNA of the CDR3: TGTGCCAGCAGCTCCGGGGCTAGCGCGGACAATGAGCAGTTCTTC. Residues: CASSSGASADNEQFF. Drawing the rest from reference TRBV7-6 and TRBJ2-1, the complete variable domain is GAGVSQSPRYKVTKRGQDVALRCDPISGHVSLYWYRQALGQGPEFLTYFNYEAQQDKSGLPNDRFSAERPEGSISTLTIQRTEQRDSAMYRCASSSGASADNEQFFGPGTRLTVL.

J is TRBJ2-5 and V is TRBV11-3; 11 bases are a match to TRBD2. Germline trimming cut 5 bases from V and 1 base from J; bases unmatched to any gene: 12. Germline CDR1 is SGHNT and CDR2 is YENEEA. The CDR3 has 18 residues. The CDR3 sequence: CASSRGVAGGIFQETQYF. For the CDR3, the DNA is TGTGCCAGCAGCAGAGGGGTAGCGGGAGGGATATTCCAAGAGACCCAGTACTTC.

V and J are TRBV7-2 and TRBJ2-1; 8 bases line up with TRBD2. From germline, CDR1 is SGHTA and CDR2 FQGNSA. The CDR3 loop spans 16 amino acids. V was clipped by 2 bases and J by 7 bases; unmatched bases: 10. CDR3 residues: CASSLSSGTSWNEQFF. Here the CDR3 DNA reads TGTGCCAGCAGCTTATCCTCCGGGACTAGTTGGAATGAGCAGTTCTTC.

The rearrangement joins TRBV6-5 to TRBJ2-2, with TRBD2 matching 11 bases. Unmatched junction bases numbered 7, after V lost 4 bases and J lost 6 bases. Germline-derived CDR1 and CDR2 are MNHEY and SVGAGI. The CDR3 consists of 16 residues. The CDR3 loop is CASSLLAGVRSGELFF. CDR3 nucleotides: TGTGCCAGCAGTTTACTAGCGGGAGTTCGATCCGGGGAGCTGTTTTTT.

The chain carries TRBV5-4 and TRBJ2-5; D may be TRBD2 (5 bases). Trimming took off 0 bases at V and 7 bases at J, with 7 bases between the two ends. In germline, CDR1 is SGHNT, CDR2 YYREEE (reference sequence). This CDR3 region has 12 residues. CDR3 nucleotide sequence: TGTGCCAGCAGCTTGGCCGAGGGGACCCAGTACTTC. It specifies CASSLAEGTQYF.

The chain has TRBV5-6 and TRBJ2-7; 15 nucleotides agree with TRBD2. Per germline, CDR1 SGHDT and CDR2 YYEEEE. CDR3 size: 16 residues. The trim removed 3 bases at V and 4 bases at J, leaving 5 bases unmatched. The CDR3 DNA sequence: TGTGCCAGCAGCTGGGGGACTAGCGGGAGGAGGTACGAGCAGTACTTC. Encoded protein: CASSWGTSGRRYEQYF.

Concerning this clone: A junction end diverges from the germline sequence, so it may reflect a read error. The rearrangement joins TRBV19 to TRBJ1-1; 7 nucleotides line up with TRBD1. The germline CDR1 and CDR2 sequences are LNHDA and SQIVND (reference sequence). This CDR3 is 14 amino acids long. CDR3 loop: CASSIVRDSPEAFF. In DNA, the CDR3 is TGTGCCAGTAGTATAGTCCGGGACAGCCCTGAGGCTTTCTTT.

This chain links TRBV10-3 with TRBJ2-1; D gene ambiguous. The germline V gene has CDR1 ENHRY and CDR2 SYGVKD. This CDR3 region has 17 residues. The V end lost 2 bases, the J end lost 0 bases, and 14 bases lay between the germline ends. CDR3 nucleotides: TGTGCCATCAGTGAGCAAGAGGCAGCGAGCTCCTACAATGAGCAGTTCTTC. Translating it yields CAISEQEAASSYNEQFF.

The J gene is TRBJ1-4, the V gene TRBV18; unclear D gene. CDR3 length: 13 residues. The germline V gene encodes CDR1 KGHSH and CDR2 LQKENI. The ends were cut back, 3 bases at V and 3 bases at J, with 5 bases in the middle. For the CDR3, the DNA is TGTGCCAGCTCACCGTACCCTAATGAAAAACTGTTTTTT. This sequence encodes CASSPYPNEKLFF.

The chain has TRBV5-6 and TRBJ2-7; D is perhaps TRBD2 (6 bases). The CDR3 contains 16 residues. Germline V gives CDR1 SGHDT, CDR2 YYEEEE. The V gene lost 0 bases and the J gene lost 6 bases, with 19 bases spanning the gap. CDR3 region: CASSLGWKEGISEQYF. CDR3 coding DNA: TGTGCCAGCAGCTTGGGGTGGAAGGAGGGGATCAGCGAGCAGTACTTC.

The chain uses TRBV5-6 and TRBJ2-7; D remains unclear. Germline V lookup: CDR1 SGHDT, CDR2 YYEEEE. V was pared by 4 bases and J by 0 bases, with 14 bases between. The CDR3 runs to 15 residues. CDR3 DNA: TGTGCCAGCAGCCTACCTACGACGGACTCCTACGAGCAGTACTTC. Translation gives CASSLPTTDSYEQYF.

This clone was counted a single time. CDR3 sequence reads: CAWSVLAGNNEQFF. CDR3 sequence (DNA): TGTGCCTGGAGTGTACTAGCGGGAAACAATGAGCAGTTCTTC. The J gene is TRBJ2-1, the V gene TRBV30; 10 nucleotides line up with TRBD2. This CDR3 has 14 amino acids. Germline trimming cut 0 bases from V and 5 bases from J; bases unmatched to any gene: 1. Germline assignment: CDR1 GTSNPN and CDR2 SVGIG (reference sequence).

The V call is TRBV9, the J call TRBJ2-7; TRBD1 might be the D (5 bases). V was trimmed by 3 bases and J by 2 bases, leaving 12 bases between them. Germline CDR1 and CDR2: SGDLS and YYNGEE. This CDR3 has 14 residues. Here the CDR3 DNA reads TGTGCCAGCAGCGGACGGACACCCCCCTACGAGCAGTACTTC. This encodes CASSGRTPPYEQYF. Drawing the rest from reference TRBV9 and TRBJ2-7, the complete variable domain is DSGVTQTPKHLITATGQRVTLRCSPRSGDLSVYWYQQSLDQGLQFLIQYYNGEERAKGNILERFSAQQFPDLHSELNLSSLELGDSALYFCASSGRTPPYEQYFGPGTRLTVT.

The chain combines TRBV10-3 with TRBJ1-3; TRBD1 is a possible D gene (5 bases). The V gene lost 4 bases and the J gene lost 1 base, with 11 bases spanning the gap. The V gene's germline CDR1 is ENHRY and CDR2 SYGVKD. The CDR3 is 15 residues long. The CDR3 nucleotides read TGTGCCATCAGTGCGGCAGGGCCATCTGGAAACACCATATATTTT. Residues: CAISAAGPSGNTIYF.

The chain employs TRBV30 and TRBJ1-2; D gene uncertain. There are 12 residues in the CDR3. The V end was cut by 2 bases, the J end by 5 bases, with 9 bases between. CDR1 and CDR2 from the germline V gene are GTSNPN and SVGIG (reference sequence). CDR3 DNA: TGTGCCTGGAGTACACAGTTATATGGCTACACCTTC. Translated, it gives CAWSTQLYGYTF. Combining the CDR3 with reference TRBV30 and TRBJ1-2 gives the whole variable domain SQTIHQWPATLVQPVGSPLSLECTVEGTSNPNLYWYRQAAGRGLQLLFYSVGIGQISSEVPQNLSASRPQDRQFILSSKKLLLSDSGFYLCAWSTQLYGYTFGSGTRLTVV.

The V gene is TRBV19, the J gene TRBJ1-2; D remains unclear. This CDR3 has 13 amino acids. The V end lost 4 bases, the J end lost 5 bases, and 11 bases lay between the germline ends. Per the germline V gene, CDR1 is LNHDA and CDR2 is SQIVND (reference sequence). CDR3 in DNA: TGTGCCAGTAGTAACCGGGAGCCTTATGGCTACACCTTC. This encodes CASSNREPYGYTF.

This clone was picked up one time. The DNA for the CDR3 is TGTGCCAGCAGCGTCGGGACTAGCGGGTGGAGACAAGAGACCCAGTACTTC. This translates into CASSVGTSGWRQETQYF. This chain connects TRBV9 to TRBJ2-5; 12 bases agree with TRBD2. There are 17 residues in the CDR3. The V gene end was trimmed by 2 bases and the J gene end by 2 bases; junction bases not matched to a gene: 7. Germline V gene lookup returns CDR1 SGDLS and CDR2 YYNGEE.

This rearrangement joins TRBV30 to TRBJ2-7, with D uncertain. The V gene lost 1 base and the J gene lost 6 bases, with 7 bases spanning the gap. The CDR3 runs 11 residues. Germline CDR1 and CDR2: GTSNPN and SVGIG (reference sequence). CDR3 nucleotides: TGTGCCTGGAGTGGTGGCGGCGAGCAGTACTTC. This encodes CAWSGGGEQYF.